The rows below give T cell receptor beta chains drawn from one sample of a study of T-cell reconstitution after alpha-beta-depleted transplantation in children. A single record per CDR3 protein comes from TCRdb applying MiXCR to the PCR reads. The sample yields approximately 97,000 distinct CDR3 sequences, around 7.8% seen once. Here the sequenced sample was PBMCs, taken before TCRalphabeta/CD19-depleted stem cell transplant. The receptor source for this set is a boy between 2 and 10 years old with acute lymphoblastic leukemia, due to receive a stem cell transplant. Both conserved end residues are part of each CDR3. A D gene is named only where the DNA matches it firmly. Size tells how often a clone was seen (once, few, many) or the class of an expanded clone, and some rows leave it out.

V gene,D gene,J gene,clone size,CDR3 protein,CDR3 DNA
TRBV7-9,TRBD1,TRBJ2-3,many,CASSGQGIDTQYF,TGTGCCAGCAGCGGACAGGGGATAGATACGCAGTATTTT
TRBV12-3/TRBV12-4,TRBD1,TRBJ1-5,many,CASKTDRANSNQPQHF,TGTGCCAGCAAAACAGACAGGGCAAATAGCAATCAGCCCCAGCATTTT
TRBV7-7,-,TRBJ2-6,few,CASSPGQRISGANVLTF,TGTGCTAGCAGCCCTGGACAGAGAATCTCTGGGGCCAACGTCCTGACTTTC
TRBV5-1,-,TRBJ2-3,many,CASSLTSGLSTDTQYF,TGCGCCAGCAGCCTCACTTCGGGACTCTCAACAGATACGCAGTATTTT
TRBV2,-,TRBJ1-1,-,CSSSFYGENTEAFF,TGTTCCAGCAGTTTTTACGGGGAAAACACTGAAGCTTTCTTT
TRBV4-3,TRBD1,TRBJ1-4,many,CASSQDGAGGQSNEKLFF,TGCGCCAGCAGCCAAGATGGGGCAGGGGGCCAATCTAATGAAAAACTGTTTTTT
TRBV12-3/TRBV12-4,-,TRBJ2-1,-,CASSLDSGTIGYNEQFF,TGTGCCAGCAGTTTAGACTCGGGGACGATAGGATACAATGAGCAGTTCTTC
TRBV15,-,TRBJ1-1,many,CATSRDRALNTEAFF,TGTGCCACCAGCAGAGACAGGGCCCTGAACACTGAAGCTTTCTTT
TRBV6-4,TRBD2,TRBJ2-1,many,CASSQTSGGNNEQFF,TGTGCCAGCTCCCAAACTAGCGGGGGAAACAATGAGCAGTTCTTC
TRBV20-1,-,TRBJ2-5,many,CSARRSQGVETQYF,TGCAGTGCTAGAAGGTCCCAGGGTGTGGAGACCCAGTACTTC
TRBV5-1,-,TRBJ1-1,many,CASSLTGEENTEAFF,TGCGCCAGCAGCTTGACAGGAGAGGAGAACACTGAAGCTTTCTTT
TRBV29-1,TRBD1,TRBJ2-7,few,CSVMDRGNYEQYF,TGCAGCGTAATGGACAGGGGCAACTACGAGCAGTACTTC
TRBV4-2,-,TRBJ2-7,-,CASSPSRLSSYEQYF,TGTGCCAGCAGCCCTTCACGACTCAGCTCCTACGAGCAGTACTTC
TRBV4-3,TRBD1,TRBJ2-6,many,CASSQEGIGQGDSGANVLTF,TGCGCCAGCAGCCAAGAAGGGATCGGACAGGGGGACTCTGGGGCCAACGTCCTGACTTTC
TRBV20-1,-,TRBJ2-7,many,CSARVPGTYEQYF,TGCAGTGCTAGGGTCCCAGGGACCTACGAGCAGTACTTC
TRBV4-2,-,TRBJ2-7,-,CASSQGTGATNYEQYF,TGTGCCAGCAGCCAAGGCACAGGCGCCACCAACTACGAGCAGTACTTC